This T cell receptor beta chain is drawn from a study of blood T cells in healthy people across ages. The CDR3 sequence is 13 residues long. Looked up from germline, CDR1 is PRHDT and CDR2 is FYEKMQ (reference sequence). This clonotype was detected a few times. A second PCR, run for roughly 7 to 12 cycles, used a sample-barcoded 5' primer plus a J-beta primer mix. One entry per CDR3 protein results from TCRdb running MiXCR on the 5' RACE reads. The sample records some 760,000 distinct CDR3 sequences, approximately 25% being singletons. This same sample was also taken into another study, of T cells of mothers and their children.

Source material: blood. The chain recombines TRBV13 with TRBJ2-5; 10 bases fit TRBD2. The J call may be in error: the DNA end matches TRBJ2-1 better. This receptor was taken from a boy between 5 and 17 years old in good health. The CDR3 here is CASIGLAGDEQFF. CDR3 coding DNA: TGTGCCAGCATTGGGCTAGCGGGAGATGAGCAGTTCTTC.